This TCR beta chain was captured in a study of OX40 agonist ivuxolimab in advanced cancers. In the study overall: Ivuxolimab is a fully human IgG2 antibody that activates OX40 (CD134). Three patients responded partially, comprising one with hepatocellular carcinoma and two with cutaneous melanoma.

Regarding this clone: Its antigen is not identified.

V trimming: 5 bases; J trimming: 1 base; junction bases outside the gene matches: 7. This CDR3 has 16 amino acids. The germline CDR1 and CDR2 sequences are ENHRY and SYGVKD. Study-level points and caveats: Both CD4+ and CD8+ T cell populations in blood had undergone clonal expansion by week 6 at 0.1 to 3.0 mg/kg. More expanded clones were seen, on average, in CD8+ T cells than in CD4+.

Profiling relied on immunoSEQ multiplex PCR, and the TCRdb table lists in-frame clones only, not all of them. The top ten hold roughly 0.29% of the sample, which has some 67,000 clones, 88% seen once. The TCR originated in an adult with an advanced solid tumor such as melanoma, head and neck, liver or kidney cancer. The sequencing used CD4+ or CD8+ T cells sorted from blood, collected in a trial of the OX40 agonist ivuxolimab. The chain has TRBV10-3 and TRBJ2-2, with 7 bases aligning to TRBD2. The CDR3 DNA is TGTGCCATCAGTAACCGACTAGCCATGAACACCGGGGAGCTGTTTTTT. It yields the protein CAISNRLAMNTGELFF.